This note documents a single TCR beta chain sequence. This clonotype was found many times. Its antigen is unknown. A junction end diverges from the germline sequence, so it may reflect a read error. Every donor in the study was a healthy Caucasian. Three pairs of female monozygotic twins, all aged 18 to 29 years, were included in the twin cohort. Peripheral blood mononuclear cells were used as the source from which RNA for TCR libraries was isolated. The entry originates in a study of identical twins listed by TCRdb under 2016. About the full investigation: The study deep-sequenced TCR alpha and beta repertoires from monozygotic twins, unrelated adults of various ages and cord blood to test whether fetal clonotypes persist. To rule out contamination, the twin experiments were replicated at different times with different library preparation protocols.

The library was built by means of 5' RACE. TCRdb lists the instrument as Illumina HiSeq 2000. Template switching introduced a universal primer binding site; the final cDNA contained a unique molecular identifier, enabling accurate counting of TCR cDNA molecules. Specific primers in the conserved constant-segment region were used to synthesize first-strand cDNA for TCR alpha and beta chains. Each cDNA library was double barcoded, with a SMART-Mk sample barcode plus Illumina barcodes, to control for contamination. Two successive PCR steps introduced TruSeq adapter sequences along with Illumina sample barcodes. The Illumina HiSeq platform was used with custom primers to sequence TCR alpha and beta cDNA libraries. Per the original workflow: Unique molecular identifiers were extracted from raw reads with MiGEC, and CDR3 positions were determined with MiXCR. For each individual, recombination models were inferred using an EM algorithm with the repgenHMM and IGoR tools. The tcR package in R was used for shared clonotype analysis, with sharing normalized by the product of cloneset sizes. To study raw recombination without the effects of thymic and clonal selection, out-of-frame nonproductive sequences were analyzed. TCRdb passed the public sequencing reads through fastp at Q25 and MiXCR, retaining productive beta sequences. Entries that share a CDR3 protein sequence are merged under the most common genes and DNA. These V and J calls rely on TCRdb rather than the paper's analysis. The sample includes roughly 720,000 distinct CDR3 sequences, with about 18% observed a single time. The top ten hold about 12% of the sample.

The CDR3 covers 13 residues, taking in both the cysteine and the phenylalanine. The read is trimmed to its CDR3 DNA, 39 bases read in frame from base 1. From the germline V gene, CDR1 is SGHRS and CDR2 is YFSETQ. What the research found in general, with its limitations: Compared with coincidental sharing between unrelated individuals, an excess of low generation-probability sequences was observed among out-of-frame TCR alpha sequences shared between twins. Because the same donors could not be followed over many years, the conclusions relied on cross-sectional statistical analysis. Out-of-frame TCR alpha sharing in monozygotic twins was systematically underestimated by recombination models, whereas sharing between unrelated individuals was in agreement with the recombination models. Excess twin sharing in beta out-of-frame sequences was weaker because fewer shared sequences lowered the signal-to-noise ratio. Fewer insertions were carried by abundant cord blood beta clonotypes; a weaker similar trend was observed in young adult naive repertoires, while no such trend was observed in memory repertoires. Invariant T cells such as MAIT and iNKT could partly confound zero-insertion analyses, though diverse VJ usage argued against this for most clonotypes.

The same data also went into a second study, on T cells expressing NK-cell markers. The second study also describes: Three sorted T-cell subsets (CD3+CD56+NKG2C+, CD3+CD56+NKG2C- and CD3+CD56-NKG2C+) from roughly eight donors had their TCR beta-chain repertoires profiled. Of the eight sequenced donors, seven were found to be HCMV-seropositive and one was found to be HCMV-seronegative. To restrict sorting to alphabetaTCR-expressing T cells, an anti-gammadeltaTCR antibody was added in several experiments. In five to seven donors, the dominant CD3+CD56+NKG2C+ clonotypes were found to rank among the top 10 CD8+ clonotypes and to make up about 1.0-7.5% of CD8+ T cells. Those dominant clonotypes were again the most abundant among CD3+CD56-NKG2C+ cells in a few donors, at about 28.3-65%. Whether the expanded NKG2C-expressing T cell clones were specific for HCMV antigens was left unclear. All eight donors whose samples were sequenced were randomly selected healthy volunteers, three of them men and five women. To determine HCMV serostatus, a commercial ELISA kit was used to detect HCMV-specific IgG in serum. For over five donors, bulk peripheral blood T-cell repertoires were additionally sequenced from unsorted PBMC. MIGEC was used to demultiplex reads and group reads by UMI, and MiTCR was used to assemble and quantify clonotypes. To exclude erroneous sequences, any TCR cDNA sequence not supported by at least two reads was discarded. The tcR package was used for downstream repertoire analysis, with clonotypes matched between fractions based on CDR3 nucleotide sequence plus V segment. VDJmatch was used to annotate antigen specificity against VDJdb, with one amino acid substitution in CDR3 permitted.

This TCR was recovered from a woman aged 18-29 years in good health. The rearrangement joined TRBV5-1 to TRBJ1-1, with 9 bases aligning to TRBD1. Sequencing used PBMCs. The nucleotide sequence reads TGTGCCAGCAGTTCGACAGGGGGCACTGAAGCTTTCTTT. Translated, this gives CASSSTGGTEAFF.